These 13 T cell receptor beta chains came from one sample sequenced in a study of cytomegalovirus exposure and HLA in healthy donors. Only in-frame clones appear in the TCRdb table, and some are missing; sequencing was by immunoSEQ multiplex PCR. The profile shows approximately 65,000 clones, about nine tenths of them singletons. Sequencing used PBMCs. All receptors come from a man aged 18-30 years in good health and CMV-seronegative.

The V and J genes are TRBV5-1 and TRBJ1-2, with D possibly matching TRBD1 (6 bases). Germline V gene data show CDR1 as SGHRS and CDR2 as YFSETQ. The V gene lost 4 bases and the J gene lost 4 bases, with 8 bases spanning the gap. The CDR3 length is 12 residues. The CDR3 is CASSGQFYGYTF. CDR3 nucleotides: TGCGCCAGCAGCGGACAGTTCTATGGCTACACCTTC. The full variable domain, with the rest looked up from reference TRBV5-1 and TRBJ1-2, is KAGVTQTPRYLIKTRGQQVTLSCSPISGHRSVSWYQQTPGQGLQFLFEYFSETQRNKGNFPGRFSGRQFSNSRSEMNVSTLELGDSALYLCASSGQFYGYTFGSGTRLTVV.

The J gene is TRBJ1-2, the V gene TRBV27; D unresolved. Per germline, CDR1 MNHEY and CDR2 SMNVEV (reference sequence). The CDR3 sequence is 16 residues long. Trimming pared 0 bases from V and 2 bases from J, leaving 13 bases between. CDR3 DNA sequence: TGTGCCAGCAGTTTATCGGCCCAGAGGATGAACTATGGCTACACCTTC. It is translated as CASSLSAQRMNYGYTF.

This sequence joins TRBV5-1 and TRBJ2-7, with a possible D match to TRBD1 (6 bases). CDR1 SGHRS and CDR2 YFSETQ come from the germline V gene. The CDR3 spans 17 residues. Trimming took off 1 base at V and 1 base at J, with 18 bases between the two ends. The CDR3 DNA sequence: TGCGCCAGCAGCTTGCAGACTTCGGACAGCTGGTCCTACGAGCAGTACTTC. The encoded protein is CASSLQTSDSWSYEQYF.

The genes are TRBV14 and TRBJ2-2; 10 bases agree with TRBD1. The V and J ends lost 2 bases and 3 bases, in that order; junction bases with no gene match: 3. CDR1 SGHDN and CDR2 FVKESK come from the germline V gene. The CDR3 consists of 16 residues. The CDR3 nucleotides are TGTGCCAGCAGCCAATACGGGACAGGGGACACCGGGGAGCTGTTTTTT. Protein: CASSQYGTGDTGELFF.

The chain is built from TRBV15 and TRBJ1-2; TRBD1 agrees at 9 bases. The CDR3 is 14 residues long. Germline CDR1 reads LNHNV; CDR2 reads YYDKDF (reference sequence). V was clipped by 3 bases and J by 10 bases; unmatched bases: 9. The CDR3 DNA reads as TGTGCCACCAGCAGCGACAGGGGGATAGAGGCCTACACCTTC. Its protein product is CATSSDRGIEAYTF.

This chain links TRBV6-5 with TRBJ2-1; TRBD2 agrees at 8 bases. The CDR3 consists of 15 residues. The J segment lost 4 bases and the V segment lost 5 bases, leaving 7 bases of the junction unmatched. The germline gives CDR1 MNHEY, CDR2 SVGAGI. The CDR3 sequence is CASSLGLGGYNEQFF. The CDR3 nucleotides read TGTGCCAGCAGTCTGGGACTAGGAGGGTACAATGAGCAGTTCTTC.

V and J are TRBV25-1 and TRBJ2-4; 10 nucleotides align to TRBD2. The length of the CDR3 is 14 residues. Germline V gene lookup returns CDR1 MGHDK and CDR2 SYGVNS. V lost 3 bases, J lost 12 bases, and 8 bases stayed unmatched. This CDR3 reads CASSDGTSVKDQYF. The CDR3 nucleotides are TGTGCCAGCAGTGATGGGACTAGCGTTAAGGATCAGTACTTC.

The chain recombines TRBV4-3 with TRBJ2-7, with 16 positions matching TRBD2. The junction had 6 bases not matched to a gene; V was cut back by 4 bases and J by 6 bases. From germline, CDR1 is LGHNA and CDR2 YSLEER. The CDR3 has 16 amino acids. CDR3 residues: CASSPGTSGRVGEQYF. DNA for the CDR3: TGCGCCAGCAGCCCCGGGACTAGCGGGAGGGTCGGCGAGCAGTACTTC.

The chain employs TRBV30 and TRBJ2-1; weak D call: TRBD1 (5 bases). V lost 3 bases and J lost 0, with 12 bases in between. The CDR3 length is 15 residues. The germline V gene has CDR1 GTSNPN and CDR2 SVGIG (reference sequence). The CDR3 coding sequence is TGTGCCTGGAGAGTCGAGACAGCCTCCTACAATGAGCAGTTCTTC. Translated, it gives CAWRVETASYNEQFF.

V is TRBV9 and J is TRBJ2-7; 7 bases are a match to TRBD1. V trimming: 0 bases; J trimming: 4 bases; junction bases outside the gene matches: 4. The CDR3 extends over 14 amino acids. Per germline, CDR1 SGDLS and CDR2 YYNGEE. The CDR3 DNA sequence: TGTGCCAGCAGCGTAGATAACAGGGGTTACGAGCAGTACTTC. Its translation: CASSVDNRGYEQYF. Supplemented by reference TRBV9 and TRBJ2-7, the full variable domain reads DSGVTQTPKHLITATGQRVTLRCSPRSGDLSVYWYQQSLDQGLQFLIQYYNGEERAKGNILERFSAQQFPDLHSELNLSSLELGDSALYFCASSVDNRGYEQYFGPGTRLTVT.

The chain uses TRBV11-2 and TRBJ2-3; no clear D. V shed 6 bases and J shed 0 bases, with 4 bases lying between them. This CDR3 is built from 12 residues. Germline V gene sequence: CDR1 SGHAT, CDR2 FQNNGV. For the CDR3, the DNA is TGTGCCAGCAGTTATAGCACAGATACGCAGTATTTT. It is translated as CASSYSTDTQYF.

For the CDR3, the DNA is TGTGCCAGCAGCTTAGGCGGAGTCGGTAACTATGGCTACACCTTC. It is translated as CASSLGGVGNYGYTF. The J gene is TRBJ1-2, the V gene TRBV7-9; D ambiguous. Germline CDR1 SEHNR, CDR2 FQNEAQ (reference sequence). The CDR3 has 15 residues. The ends were cut back, 1 base at V and 1 base at J, with 10 bases in the middle.

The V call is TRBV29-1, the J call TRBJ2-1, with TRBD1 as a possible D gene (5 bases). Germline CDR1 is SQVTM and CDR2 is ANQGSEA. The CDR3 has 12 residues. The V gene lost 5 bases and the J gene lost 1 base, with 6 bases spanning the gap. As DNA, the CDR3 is TGCAGCGTTCAGGGTTCCTACAATGAGCAGTTCTTC. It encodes CSVQGSYNEQFF.